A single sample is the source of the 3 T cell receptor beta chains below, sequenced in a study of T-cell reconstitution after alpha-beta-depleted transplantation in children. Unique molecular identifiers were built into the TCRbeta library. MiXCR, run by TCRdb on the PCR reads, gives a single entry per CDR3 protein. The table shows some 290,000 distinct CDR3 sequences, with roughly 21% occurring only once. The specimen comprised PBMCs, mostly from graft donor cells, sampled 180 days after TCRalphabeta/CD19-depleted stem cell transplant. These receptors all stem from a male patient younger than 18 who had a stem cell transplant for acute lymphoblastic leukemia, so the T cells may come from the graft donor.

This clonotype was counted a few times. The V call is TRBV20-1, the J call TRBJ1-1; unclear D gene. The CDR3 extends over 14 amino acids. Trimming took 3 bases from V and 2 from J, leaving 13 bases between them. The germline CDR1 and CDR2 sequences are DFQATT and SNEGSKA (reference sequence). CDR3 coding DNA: TGCAGTGCTAGGCGCCGCAGAATAAACACTGAAGCTTTCTTT. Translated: CSARRRRINTEAFF.

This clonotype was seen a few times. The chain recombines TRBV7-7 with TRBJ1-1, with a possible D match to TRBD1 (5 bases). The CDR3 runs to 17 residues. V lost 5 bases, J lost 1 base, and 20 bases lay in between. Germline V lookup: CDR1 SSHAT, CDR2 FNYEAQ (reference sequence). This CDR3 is CASSASKGLLSNTEAFF. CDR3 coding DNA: TGTGCCAGCAGCGCATCCAAGGGGCTGCTATCGAACACTGAAGCTTTCTTT.

Here the CDR3 DNA reads TGTGCCAGCAGCTTATTAGGGACAGGGAACTCCCTACGGGATGGCTACACCTTC. It specifies CASSLLGTGNSLRDGYTF. The V call is TRBV7-3, the J call TRBJ1-2; 9 bases line up with TRBD1. The CDR3 totals 18 residues. The germline CDR1 and CDR2 sequences are SGHTA and FQGTGA. Germline trimming cut 2 bases from V and 6 bases from J; bases unmatched to any gene: 16.